The next 29 T cell receptor beta chains were all read from a single sample in a study of brain T cells in children with intractable seizures. The method was immunoSEQ multiplex PCR; TCRdb's version includes in-frame clones alone and lacks a portion of them. The sample contains about 320,000 clones, about 93% of which appear only once. The sample's time point: blood from clinic visit 5 months post-surgery; TSC patient then seizure free. The source was peripheral blood, collected less than 6 months after surgery. All receptors derive from a boy under three years old with tuberous sclerosis and intractable seizures.

This chain links TRBV7-3 with TRBJ2-1; D may be TRBD2 (5 bases). Germline V gene sequence: CDR1 SGHTA, CDR2 FQGTGA. The CDR3 covers 16 residues. Between the trimmed V and J ends, which lost 1 base and 2 bases, there was a span of 12 bases. CDR3 nucleotide sequence: TGTGCCAGCAGCTTAAGAGGGCGGGTCCCCTACAATGAGCAGTTCTTC. Translating it yields CASSLRGRVPYNEQFF.

V usage is TRBV21-1 and J usage is TRBJ2-7; no check of the table's D call, TRBD1, against the DNA was made. TRBV21-1 is a pseudogene locus. The CDR3 extends over 15 amino acids. The CDR3, as DNA: TGTGCCAGCAGCAAAGCGGCAGGGATTTCCTACGAGCAGTACTTC. Translation gives CASSKAAGISYEQYF.

CDR3 sequence (DNA): TGTGCCATCAGTTTCGGGTCAACTCAAACGGATGGCTACACCTTC. It yields the protein CAISFGSTQTDGYTF. The chain recombines TRBV10-3 with TRBJ1-2; no clear D. This CDR3 has 15 residues. CDR1 is ENHRY, CDR2 SYGVKD, per germline. The germline V and J ends were trimmed by 5 bases and 6 bases, with 19 bases remaining between them.

The J gene is TRBJ1-6, the V gene TRBV7-6; D might be TRBD1 (6 bases). This CDR3 spans 15 amino acids. Germline values: CDR1 SGHVS, CDR2 FNYEAQ. Deletions cut 0 bases from V and 7 bases from J, with 10 bases between. CDR3 coding DNA: TGTGCCAGCAGCTTAGCTACAGGGACGAATTCACCCCTCCACTTT. Residues: CASSLATGTNSPLHF.

The rearrangement joins TRBV5-1 to TRBJ1-4, with 7 bases aligning to TRBD1. There are 12 residues in the CDR3. Germline trimming cut 4 bases from V and 12 bases from J; bases unmatched to any gene: 6. Per germline, CDR1 SGHRS and CDR2 YFSETQ. CDR3 sequence reads: CASSPGQSELFF. CDR3 bases: TGCGCCAGCAGCCCGGGACAGTCGGAACTGTTTTTT.

This clone was detected only once. V and J are TRBV24-1 and TRBJ2-4; D is uncertain. Germline assignment: CDR1 KGHDR and CDR2 SFDVKD. The V and J ends lost 0 bases and 0 bases respectively, with 8 bases between them. The length of the CDR3 is 16 residues. The CDR3 loop is CATSDLVGLAKNIQYF. The CDR3 DNA follows: TGTGCCACCAGTGATTTGGTCGGGTTAGCCAAAAACATTCAGTACTTC.

This clone was seen once. The rearrangement uses TRBV13 and TRBJ1-4; TRBD1 matches 7 bases. CDR1 and CDR2 (germline): PRHDT, FYEKMQ (reference sequence). V trimming: 5 bases; J trimming: 8 bases; junction bases outside the gene matches: 8. The CDR3 extends over 14 amino acids. The CDR3 coding sequence is TGTGCCAGCAGCCTCTCAGGGGGATGGGAAAAACTGTTTTTT. Amino acid sequence: CASSLSGGWEKLFF.

V gene TRBV6-6 combines with J gene TRBJ2-3; TRBD2 matches at 9 bases. The V segment lost 5 bases and the J segment 5 bases; nucleotides outside the gene matches: 8. The CDR3 runs to 15 residues. Germline V gives CDR1 MNHNY, CDR2 SVGAGI (reference sequence). CDR3 in amino acids: CASSTIAGVGDTQYF. The CDR3 nucleotides are TGTGCCAGCAGTACTATAGCGGGAGTCGGAGATACGCAGTATTTT.

The chain combines TRBV29-1 with TRBJ1-3, with D unresolved. This CDR3 spans 11 amino acids. Trimming removed 7 bases from V and 4 bases from J, with 8 bases in between. In germline, CDR1 is SQVTM, CDR2 ANQGSEA. For the CDR3, the DNA is TGCAGCGCCCGATTGGGAAACACCATATATTTT. Its protein product is CSARLGNTIYF.

V usage is TRBV7-2 and J usage is TRBJ2-7, with 11 bases lining up with TRBD1. Germline-derived CDR1 and CDR2 are SGHTA and FQGNSA. V lost 4 bases, J lost 4 bases, and 3 bases stayed unmatched. This CDR3 comprises 14 residues. This chain's CDR3 is CASSYGTGGYEQYF. CDR3 nucleotide sequence: TGTGCCAGCAGCTATGGGACAGGGGGGTACGAGCAGTACTTC.

The chain links TRBV7-3 to TRBJ2-1; D perhaps matches TRBD1 (6 bases). The germline V and J ends were trimmed by 1 base and 6 bases, with 7 bases remaining between them. The CDR3 length is 13 residues. Germline-derived CDR1 and CDR2 are SGHTA and FQGTGA. The CDR3 sequence: CASSLIGGNEQFF. The DNA for the CDR3 is TGTGCCAGCAGCTTAATAGGGGGCAATGAGCAGTTCTTC.

The rearrangement joins TRBV7-9 to TRBJ1-3; a possible D gene is TRBD1 (5 bases). V gave up 3 bases and J gave up 4 bases, with 13 bases separating them. The CDR3 has 15 amino acids. Germline lookup yields CDR1 SEHNR and CDR2 FQNEAQ (reference sequence). The CDR3 loop is CASSLGRVSGNTIYF. The CDR3 bases are TGTGCCAGCAGCTTGGGCAGGGTATCCGGAAACACCATATATTTT.

This chain links TRBV15 with TRBJ2-2, with unresolved D. Germline CDR1 and CDR2: LNHNV and YYDKDF (reference sequence). The V end lost 3 bases, the J end lost 6 bases, and 17 bases lay between the germline ends. This CDR3 has 16 residues. For the CDR3, the DNA is TGTGCCACCAGCAGTTACCAAGAAGGTACCCCCGGGGAGCTGTTTTTT. Translating it yields CATSSYQEGTPGELFF.

J is TRBJ1-4 and V is TRBV6-1, with 11 bases matching TRBD1. Germline loops: CDR1 MNHNS, CDR2 SASEGT. Losses at the gene ends were 0 bases for V and 3 bases for J; bases not matched to a gene: 18. The length of the CDR3 is 22 residues. The CDR3 region has the DNA TGTGCCAGCAGTGAAGCGCCACGACAACTTGGACAGGGGGCTTCTTCTAATGAAAAACTGTTTTTT. Its protein product is CASSEAPRQLGQGASSNEKLFF.

The chain links TRBV7-9 to TRBJ1-1; D may be TRBD1 (6 bases). Deletions cut 2 bases from V and 8 bases from J, with 21 bases between. Germline V gene sequence: CDR1 SEHNR, CDR2 FQNEAQ (reference sequence). The CDR3 sequence is 16 residues long. The CDR3 spells CASSLTPIFSGGEAFF. CDR3 sequence (DNA): TGTGCCAGCAGCTTAACCCCGATTTTTTCCGGGGGCGAAGCTTTCTTT.

This chain uses TRBV5-6 with TRBJ2-2; 7 bases are shared with TRBD1. Germline CDR1 reads SGHDT; CDR2 reads YYEEEE. The CDR3 has 16 amino acids. J gave up 3 bases and V 1 base, and 6 bases lay outside the gene matches. CDR3 loop: CASSLPGQADTGELFF. CDR3 in DNA: TGTGCCAGCAGCTTGCCCGGACAGGCCGACACCGGGGAGCTGTTTTTT.

The chain recombines TRBV9 with TRBJ2-6, with D unresolved. Germline assignment: CDR1 SGDLS and CDR2 YYNGEE. The V and J ends lost 0 bases and 1 base respectively, with 5 bases between them. The CDR3 is 15 residues long. CDR3 sequence (DNA): TGTGCCAGCAGCGTAGCTTCTTCTGGGGCCAACGTCCTGACTTTC. Encoded protein: CASSVASSGANVLTF.

The rearrangement joins TRBV25-1 to TRBJ2-1, with TRBD2 identical over 10 bases. Germline CDR1 reads MGHDK; CDR2 reads SYGVNS. Trimming at V came to 1 base and at J to 6 bases, leaving 12 bases not matched to a gene. This CDR3 is built from 18 residues. In DNA form, the CDR3 reads TGTGCCAGCAGTGAATGGGCTAGCGGGAGTTCCTCTCGCAATGAGCAGTTCTTC. It yields the protein CASSEWASGSSSRNEQFF.

The CDR3 sequence: CASRYSGSTDTQYF. CDR3 sequence (DNA): TGTGCCAGCAGATATAGCGGGAGTACAGATACGCAGTATTTT. This chain joins TRBV7-9 and TRBJ2-3, with 9 bases fitting TRBD2. This CDR3 region has 14 residues. Germline loops: CDR1 SEHNR, CDR2 FQNEAQ (reference sequence). Unmatched junction bases numbered 4, after V lost 6 bases and J lost 3 bases.

The chain combines TRBV24-1 with TRBJ2-7, with TRBD1 identical over 8 bases. The CDR3 contains 15 residues. With 7 bases clipped from V and 4 bases from J, the junction kept 11 bases outside the gene matches. CDR1 and CDR2 from the germline V gene are KGHDR and SFDVKD. The CDR3: CATRTTDRVMYEQYF. CDR3 in DNA: TGTGCCACCAGAACTACGGACAGGGTTATGTACGAGCAGTACTTC.

J is TRBJ1-1 and V is TRBV28, with D perhaps TRBD1 (5 bases). Germline V gene data show CDR1 as MDHEN and CDR2 as SYDVKM. Trimming took 7 bases from V and 6 from J, leaving 9 bases between them. The CDR3 spans 11 residues. CDR3 coding DNA: TGTGCCAGCAATGAAGGGGCTGAAGCTTTCTTT. This encodes CASNEGAEAFF.

In this sample, this clone turned up many times. This chain joins TRBV7-2 and TRBJ2-7, with D perhaps given as TRBD1 or TRBD2 (5 bases each). The CDR3 loop spans 16 amino acids. Germline V gives CDR1 SGHTA, CDR2 FQGNSA. Between the trimmed V and J ends, which lost 2 bases and 4 bases, there was a span of 18 bases. The CDR3 protein is CASSLISGTVFYEQYF. The CDR3, as DNA: TGTGCCAGCAGCTTAATCTCCGGGACGGTCTTTTACGAGCAGTACTTC.

The chain employs TRBV6-1 and TRBJ1-4; D ambiguous. V dropped 1 base and J dropped 3 bases, with 6 bases sitting between them. Germline V gives CDR1 MNHNS, CDR2 SASEGT. The CDR3 is 14 residues long. The CDR3 region has the DNA TGTGCCAGCAGTGAAGGGCAGCCTAATGAAAAACTGTTTTTT. This translates into CASSEGQPNEKLFF.

The table lists this clone with a few counts. The V gene is TRBV6-5, the J gene TRBJ1-1; 7 bases are shared with TRBD1. Germline-derived CDR1 and CDR2 are MNHEY and SVGAGI. This CDR3 has 14 amino acids. V gave up 7 bases and J gave up 6 bases; unmatched junction bases: 11. The CDR3 DNA reads as TGTGCCAGCACCGAAAGAGAGACAGGGCCTGAAGCTTTCTTT. This translates into CASTERETGPEAFF.

The CDR3 sequence is CASSQDFGVLDYEQYF. CDR3 nucleotides: TGTGCCAGCAGCCAAGATTTTGGGGTTCTAGACTACGAGCAGTACTTC. The V and J genes are TRBV4-2 and TRBJ2-7; D is unclear. Germline V gene sequence: CDR1 LGHNA, CDR2 YNFKEQ. The CDR3 spans 16 residues. V lost 0 bases, J lost 3 bases, and 15 bases lay in between.

The chain links TRBV5-1 to TRBJ1-4; 8 bases match TRBD1. In germline, CDR1 is SGHRS, CDR2 YFSETQ. Trimming cost V 0 bases and J 7 bases; bases outside gene matches: 11. This CDR3 has 17 amino acids. The CDR3: CASSLVTPGGAGEKLFF. CDR3 nucleotides: TGCGCCAGCAGCTTGGTCACGCCAGGGGGCGCGGGTGAAAAACTGTTTTTT.

V is TRBV12-3 or TRBV12-4 and J is TRBJ2-7; D remains unclear. The CDR3 covers 11 residues. V dropped 0 bases and J dropped 11 bases, with 8 bases sitting between them. The CDR3 protein is CASSLAEGKYF. The CDR3 DNA reads TGTGCCAGCAGTTTAGCCGAAGGGAAGTACTTC.

The chain uses TRBV15 and TRBJ2-1, with D possibly matching TRBD2 (6 bases). CDR3 length: 14 amino acids. V was shortened by 4 bases and J by 8 bases, with 15 bases between the two germline ends. Germline V lookup: CDR1 LNHNV, CDR2 YYDKDF (reference sequence). CDR3 amino acids: CATSTGTQPHEQFF. The CDR3 DNA sequence: TGTGCCACCAGCACCGGGACTCAACCCCATGAGCAGTTCTTC.

The V call is TRBV5-1, the J call TRBJ2-7, with 10 positions matching TRBD1. Germline trimming cut 4 bases from V and 3 bases from J; bases unmatched to any gene: 7. Looked up from germline, CDR1 is SGHRS and CDR2 is YFSETQ. CDR3 length: 15 amino acids. CDR3 coding DNA: TGCGCCAGCAGCAGAGACCGGGACAGGGGCTACGAGCAGTACTTC. Amino acids: CASSRDRDRGYEQYF.